The 11 T cell receptor beta chains listed next were all sequenced from one sample in a study of cytomegalovirus exposure and HLA in healthy donors. The PCR ran on 60 Vbeta and 13 Jbeta primers. Assay: immunoSEQ multiplex PCR; the TCRdb copy retains only in-frame clones and omits some. Seen here are about 160,000 clones, around 85% observed once, and the top ten hold roughly 4.2%. The sample was PBMCs. All receptors derive from a man aged 40-49 years in good health and CMV-seronegative.

This clone was seen a few times. V gene TRBV6-1 combines with J gene TRBJ2-5; TRBD1 matches at 9 bases. The J call may be incorrect, as the DNA end agrees better with TRBJ2-7. The CDR3 extends over 15 amino acids. The germline V gene has CDR1 MNHNS and CDR2 SASEGT. CDR3 sequence (DNA): TGTGCCAGCATCCATGGGGGGACAGGGACAGGCGAGCAGTACTTC. The encoded protein is CASIHGGTGTGEQYF.

About this clone itself: The same CDR3 can be traced to other DNA sequences in this sample. V and J are TRBV30 and TRBJ1-3; no clear D. The CDR3 has 14 amino acids. Per the germline V gene, CDR1 is GTSNPN and CDR2 is SVGIG (reference sequence). The V and J ends lost 8 bases and 0 bases respectively, with 14 bases between them. The CDR3 spells CAGITSTSGNTIYF. As DNA, the CDR3 is TGTGCCGGGATTACTAGTACCTCTGGAAACACCATATATTTT.

The rearrangement joins TRBV2 to TRBJ2-1; the D gene is possibly TRBD1 (8 bases). Trimming removed 2 bases from V and 7 bases from J, with 18 bases in between. The CDR3 spans 16 residues. Germline CDR1 SNHLY, CDR2 FYNNEI. For the CDR3, the DNA is TGTGCCAGCAGTGAAACCTACAGGGGGGGGGCAAATGAGCAGTTCTTC. As protein: CASSETYRGGANEQFF.

V gene TRBV28 combines with J gene TRBJ2-1; the match to TRBD2 covers 12 bases. V lost 2 bases and J lost 9; bases outside the gene matches: 8. The CDR3 has 16 residues. Germline V gene data show CDR1 as MDHEN and CDR2 as SYDVKM. The CDR3 DNA reads TGTGCCAGCAGTTTACCTCTAGCGGGGGGGCTTAGTGAGCAGTTCTTC. Amino acid sequence: CASSLPLAGGLSEQFF.

The chain is built from TRBV4-1 and TRBJ1-2; D unresolved. The CDR3 runs 14 residues. V was pared by 0 bases and J by 3 bases, with 8 bases between. Germline CDR1 is MGHRA and CDR2 is YSYEKL. CDR3 amino acids: CASSQEGGDYGYTF. The CDR3 DNA sequence: TGCGCCAGCAGCCAAGAGGGAGGCGACTATGGCTACACCTTC.

This clone was counted a few times. The chain combines TRBV6-5 with TRBJ2-7; 8 bases match TRBD2. The V gene's germline CDR1 is MNHEY and CDR2 SVGAGI. There are 12 residues in the CDR3. After removal of 8 bases from V and 4 bases from J, the junction contained 4 bases not matched to a gene. The CDR3 region has the DNA TGTGCCAGCGGCGGGGGGCCGTACGAGCAGTACTTC. It specifies CASGGGPYEQYF.

The CDR3 sequence is CASGRTNGGEAFF. For the CDR3, the DNA is TGTGCCAGCGGAAGGACCAACGGGGGTGAAGCTTTCTTT. The chain is built from TRBV2 and TRBJ1-1; TRBD1 might be the D (5 bases). There are 13 residues in the CDR3. Germline V gene lookup returns CDR1 SNHLY and CDR2 FYNNEI. Trimming removed 8 bases from V and 7 bases from J, with 17 bases in between.

The chain has TRBV14 and TRBJ1-1; D remains ambiguous. The CDR3 covers 14 residues. V was shortened by 4 bases and J by 5 bases, with 14 bases between the two germline ends. Germline CDR1 reads SGHDN; CDR2 reads FVKESK. In DNA form, the CDR3 reads TGTGCCAGCAGCCTCAACCTTGACACAACTGAAGCTTTCTTT. This codes for CASSLNLDTTEAFF.

This chain connects TRBV15 to TRBJ1-5; D is uncertain. Germline CDR1 reads LNHNV; CDR2 reads YYDKDF (reference sequence). The V end was cut by 8 bases, the J end by 1 base, with 9 bases between. The CDR3 consists of 13 residues. CDR3 amino acids: CATGQSSNQPQHF. The CDR3 nucleotides are TGTGCCACCGGGCAAAGCAGCAATCAGCCCCAGCATTTT. Combining the CDR3 with reference TRBV15 and TRBJ1-5 gives the whole variable domain DAMVIQNPRYQVTQFGKPVTLSCSQTLNHNVMYWYQQKSSQAPKLLFHYYDKDFNNEADTPDNFQSRRPNTSFCFLDIRSPGLGDTAMYLCATGQSSNQPQHFGDGTRLSIL.

The J gene is TRBJ1-5, the V gene TRBV2; perhaps TRBD1 as D (5 bases). Germline values: CDR1 SNHLY, CDR2 FYNNEI. The CDR3 length is 15 residues. Trimming took 5 bases from V and 7 from J, leaving 18 bases between them. The DNA for the CDR3 is TGTGCCAGCAGTTATCGGTCGGTTGGGGGGCAGCCCCAGCATTTT. Amino acids: CASSYRSVGGQPQHF.

The chain combines TRBV5-1 with TRBJ2-1; 14 bases line up with TRBD2. Germline V lookup: CDR1 SGHRS, CDR2 YFSETQ. The CDR3 has 17 amino acids. The junction had 7 bases not matched to a gene; V was cut back by 4 bases and J by 4 bases. The CDR3: CASSRTSGGSNYNEQFF. Here the CDR3 DNA reads TGCGCCAGCAGCCGGACTAGCGGGGGGTCCAATTACAATGAGCAGTTCTTC. Together with reference TRBV5-1 and TRBJ2-1, the CDR3 gives the full variable domain: KAGVTQTPRYLIKTRGQQVTLSCSPISGHRSVSWYQQTPGQGLQFLFEYFSETQRNKGNFPGRFSGRQFSNSRSEMNVSTLELGDSALYLCASSRTSGGSNYNEQFFGPGTRLTVL.